The 10 T cell receptor beta chains presented below share a single source sample, sequenced in a study of blood T cell repertoires in COVID-19. Sequencing used immunoSEQ multiplex PCR; TCRdb keeps in-frame clones, though not all of them. The sample holds tens of thousands of clones, 73% seen once. The sequenced sample was peripheral blood. These receptors all come from a woman aged 45-60 years with active or convalescent COVID-19.

This clone has just a few counts. The gene calls are TRBV30 and TRBJ2-1; 8 nucleotides align to TRBD2. The J segment lost 7 bases and the V segment lost 2 bases, leaving 4 bases of the junction unmatched. Germline CDR1 is GTSNPN and CDR2 is SVGIG (reference sequence). This CDR3 contains 13 residues. CDR3 DNA: TGTGCCTGGAGTACGACTAGCGTGAATGAGCAGTTCTTC. Encoded protein: CAWSTTSVNEQFF.

V is TRBV2 and J is TRBJ2-5; 10 bases fit TRBD2. The V gene's germline CDR1 is SNHLY and CDR2 FYNNEI. The V segment lost 5 bases and the J segment 5 bases; nucleotides outside the gene matches: 5. The CDR3 is 14 amino acids. The CDR3: CASSLLAGHETQYF. CDR3 nucleotide sequence: TGTGCCAGCAGTTTACTAGCGGGACACGAGACCCAGTACTTC.

V gene TRBV27 combines with J gene TRBJ2-3; TRBD2 might be the D (5 bases). The CDR3 consists of 15 residues. With 6 bases removed from V and 2 bases from J, the gap between germline ends came to 15 bases. Germline V gene data show CDR1 as MNHEY and CDR2 as SMNVEV (reference sequence). The CDR3 bases are TGTGCCAGCAGCTTGGGGAGAGTTTCCACAGATACGCAGTATTTT. It translates to CASSLGRVSTDTQYF.

The rearrangement uses TRBV11-2 and TRBJ1-2; tentative D call: TRBD1 (6 bases). The germline V gene has CDR1 SGHAT and CDR2 FQNNGV. Deletions cut 5 bases from V and 6 bases from J, with 19 bases between. The CDR3 extends over 15 amino acids. The CDR3 loop is CASSQSRGGLNGYTF. The CDR3 bases are TGTGCCAGCAGCCAAAGCCGTGGGGGCTTAAATGGCTACACCTTC.

The chain couples TRBV25-1 to TRBJ2-2; D not resolved. With 6 bases removed from V and 3 bases from J, the gap between germline ends came to 5 bases. CDR1 is MGHDK and CDR2 is SYGVNS in the germline V gene. This CDR3 is built from 12 residues. The chain's CDR3 is CASRSDTGELFF. The CDR3 DNA reads TGTGCCAGCAGGTCCGACACCGGGGAGCTGTTTTTT. Combining the CDR3 with reference TRBV25-1 and TRBJ2-2 gives the whole variable domain EADIYQTPRYLVIGTGKKITLECSQTMGHDKMYWYQQDPGMELHLIHYSYGVNSTEKGDLSSESTVSRIRTEHFPLTLESARPSHTSQYLCASRSDTGELFFGEGSRLTVL.

This clone was seen a single time. The CDR3 is CASSLSGRARTGELFF. The CDR3, as DNA: TGTGCCAGCAGCTTGAGCGGGAGGGCGAGAACCGGGGAGCTGTTTTTT. This chain joins TRBV9 and TRBJ2-2, with 10 bases that match TRBD2. Germline V gene sequence: CDR1 SGDLS, CDR2 YYNGEE. V lost 4 bases to trimming and J lost 5 bases; unmatched junction nucleotides: 8. This CDR3 has 16 amino acids. The complete variable domain, with remaining parts taken from reference TRBV9 and TRBJ2-2, reads DSGVTQTPKHLITATGQRVTLRCSPRSGDLSVYWYQQSLDQGLQFLIQYYNGEERAKGNILERFSAQQFPDLHSELNLSSLELGDSALYFCASSLSGRARTGELFFGEGSRLTVL.

The genes are TRBV28 and TRBJ1-5; TRBD1 might be the D (6 bases). Between the trimmed V and J ends, which lost 6 bases and 2 bases, there was a span of 20 bases. The CDR3 is 17 residues long. CDR1 is MDHEN, CDR2 SYDVKM, per germline. In DNA, the CDR3 is TGTGCCAGCAGGCCGGGACAACCCGTCCGGGGCAATCAGCCCCAGCATTTT. The encoded protein is CASRPGQPVRGNQPQHF.

The gene calls are TRBV4-2 and TRBJ2-3, with TRBD2 identical over 15 bases. CDR1 is LGHNA, CDR2 YNFKEQ, per germline. Germline trimming cut 1 base from V and 0 bases from J; bases unmatched to any gene: 2. CDR3 length equals 18 residues. The CDR3 here is CASSQGTSGRVSTDTQYF. CDR3 sequence (DNA): TGTGCCAGCAGCCAAGGGACTAGCGGGAGGGTAAGCACAGATACGCAGTATTTT.

This chain links TRBV15 with TRBJ2-7; D gene ambiguous. The CDR3 runs to 15 residues. V dropped 5 bases and J dropped 6 bases, with 20 bases sitting between them. CDR1 is LNHNV and CDR2 is YYDKDF in the germline V gene (reference sequence). The CDR3 reads CATSDRNTAVSEQYF. The DNA of the CDR3 is TGTGCCACCAGCGACCGGAACACAGCTGTAAGCGAGCAGTACTTC.

The chain couples TRBV7-4 to TRBJ2-3; TRBD1 might be the D (5 bases). The CDR3 has 15 amino acids. Germline V gene data show CDR1 as SGHVT and CDR2 as SQSDAQ. V was clipped by 2 bases and J by 3 bases, with 12 bases between them. CDR3 region: CASSLKGKGTDTQYF. The CDR3, as DNA: TGTGCCAGCAGCTTAAAGGGAAAGGGGACAGATACGCAGTATTTT.